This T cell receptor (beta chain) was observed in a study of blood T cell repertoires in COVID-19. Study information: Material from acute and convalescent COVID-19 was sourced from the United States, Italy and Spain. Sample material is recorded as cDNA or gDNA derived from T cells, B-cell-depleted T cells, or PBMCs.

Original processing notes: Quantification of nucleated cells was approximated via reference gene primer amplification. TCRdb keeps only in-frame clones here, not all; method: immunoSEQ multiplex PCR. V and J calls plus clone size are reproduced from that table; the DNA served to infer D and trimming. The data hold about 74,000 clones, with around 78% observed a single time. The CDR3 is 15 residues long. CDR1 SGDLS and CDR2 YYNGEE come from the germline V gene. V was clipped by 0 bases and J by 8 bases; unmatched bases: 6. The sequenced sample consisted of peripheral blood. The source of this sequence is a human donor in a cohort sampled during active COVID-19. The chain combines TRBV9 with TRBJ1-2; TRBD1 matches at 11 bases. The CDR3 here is CASSVAGQGAIGYTF. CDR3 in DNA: TGTGCCAGCAGCGTAGCTGGACAGGGGGCGATCGGCTACACCTTC.